The next 17 T cell receptor beta chains were all read from a single sample in a study of cytomegalovirus exposure and HLA in healthy donors. The assay was immunoSEQ multiplex PCR, and TCRdb's table has in-frame clones only and misses some. The sample holds 200,000 or so clones; 80% to 90% are singletons and the top ten take 1.5% to 2.5%. The sample consisted of PBMCs. Source of these receptors: a woman in her late teens or twenties in good health and CMV-seropositive.

V is TRBV7-6 and J is TRBJ1-1, with a tentative D call TRBD1 (5 bases). Trimming cost V 3 bases and J 1 base, with 9 bases left between them. CDR3 size: 14 residues. Germline CDR1 SGHVS, CDR2 FNYEAQ. CDR3: CASSFEQGNTEAFF. CDR3 coding DNA: TGTGCCAGCAGCTTTGAGCAGGGGAACACTGAAGCTTTCTTT. Full variable domain (rest looked up from reference TRBV7-6 and TRBJ1-1): GAGVSQSPRYKVTKRGQDVALRCDPISGHVSLYWYRQALGQGPEFLTYFNYEAQQDKSGLPNDRFSAERPEGSISTLTIQRTEQRDSAMYRCASSFEQGNTEAFFGQGTRLTVV.

V and J are TRBV5-4 and TRBJ1-2; 7 bases fit TRBD1. The CDR3 contains 14 residues. The germline CDR1 and CDR2 sequences are SGHNT and YYREEE (reference sequence). V shed 4 bases and J 8 bases; nucleotides not matched to a gene: 11. In DNA form, the CDR3 reads TGTGCCAGCAGCCAGGTCCGGACAGGAAGAGGCTACACCTTC. As protein: CASSQVRTGRGYTF.

This chain links TRBV7-6 with TRBJ2-1; 9 bases are a match to TRBD2. The V segment lost 4 bases and the J segment 4 bases; nucleotides outside the gene matches: 5. CDR1 is SGHVS, CDR2 FNYEAQ, per germline. CDR3 length: 15 residues. The CDR3 reads CASSSGLAQYNEQFF. CDR3 nucleotide sequence: TGTGCCAGCAGCTCCGGACTAGCGCAATACAATGAGCAGTTCTTC.

The genes are TRBV30 and TRBJ2-4, with unresolved D. The germline V gene has CDR1 GTSNPN and CDR2 SVGIG (reference sequence). V shed 4 bases and J shed 8 bases, with 21 bases lying between them. The CDR3 sequence is 15 residues long. CDR3 bases: TGTGCCTGGACCCCGCACCGTTCCCGGAGAGACATTCAGTACTTC. Translation gives CAWTPHRSRRDIQYF.

V is TRBV9 and J is TRBJ2-7; 8 bases are shared with TRBD1. CDR3 length: 14 residues. The V segment lost 0 bases and the J segment 5 bases; nucleotides outside the gene matches: 4. In germline, CDR1 is SGDLS, CDR2 YYNGEE. In nucleotides, the CDR3 is TGTGCCAGCAGCGTAGCGGGGACAGGTGACGAGCAGTACTTC. Translated: CASSVAGTGDEQYF.

The gene calls are TRBV11-1 and TRBJ1-1, with 7 bases that match TRBD1. V lost 3 bases, J lost 5 bases, and 12 bases stayed unmatched. CDR3 length: 16 amino acids. Looked up from germline, CDR1 is SGHAT and CDR2 is FQDESV (reference sequence). The DNA for the CDR3 is TGTGCCAGCAGCTTCCGACAGGGCGGGTACGGAACTGAAGCTTTCTTT. Translation: CASSFRQGGYGTEAFF.

The CDR3 protein is CASSSRTVKAYEQYF. The CDR3 DNA follows: TGTGCCAGCAGTTCTCGGACAGTAAAAGCCTACGAGCAGTACTTC. The rearrangement joins TRBV27 to TRBJ2-7, with a possible D match to TRBD1 (6 bases). The CDR3 runs 15 residues. V gave up 4 bases and J gave up 2 bases, with 15 bases separating them. From germline, CDR1 is MNHEY and CDR2 SMNVEV (reference sequence).

V usage is TRBV15 and J usage is TRBJ1-4; tentative D call: TRBD1 (5 bases). With 0 bases removed from V and 1 base from J, the gap between germline ends came to 15 bases. Germline-derived CDR1 and CDR2 are LNHNV and YYDKDF (reference sequence). The CDR3 runs to 18 residues. The CDR3 reads CATSRDLNLGGTNEKLFF. The CDR3 region has the DNA TGTGCCACCAGCAGAGATCTGAATCTGGGGGGAACTAATGAAAAACTGTTTTTT.

This chain links TRBV6-5 with TRBJ1-5; D call uncertain. The CDR3 consists of 13 residues. The V gene's germline CDR1 is MNHEY and CDR2 SVGAGI. The V gene lost 10 bases and the J gene lost 7 bases, with 17 bases spanning the gap. CDR3 sequence: CATAWAAEQPQHF. The CDR3 DNA sequence: TGTGCCACCGCGTGGGCTGCTGAACAGCCCCAGCATTTT.

This clone has just a few counts. The genes are TRBV6-5 and TRBJ2-7; perhaps TRBD1 as D (6 bases). Trimming took off 2 bases at V and 6 bases at J, with 11 bases between the two ends. This CDR3 has 13 residues. The germline V gene has CDR1 MNHEY and CDR2 SVGAGI. CDR3 sequence (DNA): TGTGCCAGCAGTTACACAGGGTCAGGCGAGCAGTACTTC. Translating gives CASSYTGSGEQYF.

The table lists this clone with a count of one. The rearrangement uses TRBV9 and TRBJ2-7, with TRBD2 matching 10 bases. This CDR3 is 18 amino acids long. With V trimmed by 0 bases and J by 6 bases, 15 bases remained unmatched. Per the germline V gene, CDR1 is SGDLS and CDR2 is YYNGEE. The CDR3 coding sequence is TGTGCCAGCAGCGTAGGATCAGGGATGTCTAGCGGGAGCTTCGAGCAGTACTTC. Translating it yields CASSVGSGMSSGSFEQYF.

The chain carries TRBV30 and TRBJ1-1, with D perhaps TRBD1 (6 bases). Germline V gene sequence: CDR1 GTSNPN, CDR2 SVGIG (reference sequence). The CDR3 spans 11 residues. CDR3 sequence reads: CGGGGTAEAFF. The CDR3 DNA sequence: TGTGGGGGAGGGGGAACAGCCGAAGCTTTCTTT.

The chain joins TRBV25-1 to TRBJ2-1; 7 nucleotides line up with TRBD2. Trimming at V came to 1 base and at J to 5 bases, leaving 8 bases not matched to a gene. This CDR3 spans 16 amino acids. The germline gives CDR1 MGHDK, CDR2 SYGVNS. This CDR3 reads CASSEWFVGGDNEQFF. In nucleotides, the CDR3 is TGTGCCAGCAGTGAATGGTTCGTGGGAGGGGACAATGAGCAGTTCTTC.

The chain couples TRBV6-6 to TRBJ1-2, with unresolved D. Germline V gives CDR1 MNHNY, CDR2 SVGAGI (reference sequence). The germline V and J ends were trimmed by 4 bases and 7 bases, with 7 bases remaining between them. The CDR3 has 11 amino acids. This CDR3 reads CASSLISGYTF. The CDR3 nucleotides are TGTGCCAGCAGTTTAATTTCTGGCTACACCTTC.

The chain has TRBV4-1 and TRBJ2-3; TRBD2 matches 8 bases. CDR1 MGHRA and CDR2 YSYEKL come from the germline V gene. V gave up 1 base and J gave up 5 bases; unmatched junction bases: 11. This CDR3 is built from 17 residues. The CDR3 region is CASSQVGTGGGLDTQYF. DNA of the CDR3: TGCGCCAGCAGCCAAGTCGGTACTGGCGGGGGGCTAGATACGCAGTATTTT.

The count of this clone is one. V gene TRBV4-1 combines with J gene TRBJ2-2; D call uncertain. The CDR3 length is 14 residues. The V gene lost 3 bases and the J gene lost 2 bases, with 7 bases spanning the gap. Per the germline V gene, CDR1 is MGHRA and CDR2 is YSYEKL. CDR3 sequence (DNA): TGCGCCAGCAGCCACCTACCAAACACCGGGGAGCTGTTTTTT. This gives the protein CASSHLPNTGELFF.

The chain carries TRBV7-9 and TRBJ2-3; the match to TRBD1 covers 10 bases. Looked up from germline, CDR1 is SEHNR and CDR2 is FQNEAQ (reference sequence). Trimming at V came to 7 bases and at J to 2 bases, leaving 6 bases not matched to a gene. The CDR3 consists of 15 residues. For the CDR3, the DNA is TGTGCCAGCACCTTGGGACAGGGGAACACAGATACGCAGTATTTT. Its translation is CASTLGQGNTDTQYF.